Described below is a single T cell receptor (beta chain) sequence and its context. Its target is unknown. This CDR3 is 13 amino acids long. Germline-derived CDR1 and CDR2 are WNHNN and SYGVQD (reference sequence). With V trimmed by 8 bases and J by 7 bases, 10 bases remained unmatched. The record originates from a study of T cell responses to AZD1222 COVID-19 vaccine. Findings of the study overall: Receipt of two AZD1222 doses was followed by a rise in Spike-specific TCR breadth and depth.

Sequenced by immunoSEQ multiplex PCR; TCRdb stores in-frame clones only, minus some. This table holds 150,000 to 200,000 clones, 85% to 95% found once. This TCR came from an adult in good health. V and J are TRBV10-1 and TRBJ2-7, with TRBD2 identical over 8 bases. Source: peripheral blood, taken on day 0 of AZD1222 vaccination. CDR3 amino acids: CASAPGLAGEQYF. DNA for the CDR3: TGCGCCAGCGCCCCTGGACTAGCAGGAGAGCAGTACTTC.